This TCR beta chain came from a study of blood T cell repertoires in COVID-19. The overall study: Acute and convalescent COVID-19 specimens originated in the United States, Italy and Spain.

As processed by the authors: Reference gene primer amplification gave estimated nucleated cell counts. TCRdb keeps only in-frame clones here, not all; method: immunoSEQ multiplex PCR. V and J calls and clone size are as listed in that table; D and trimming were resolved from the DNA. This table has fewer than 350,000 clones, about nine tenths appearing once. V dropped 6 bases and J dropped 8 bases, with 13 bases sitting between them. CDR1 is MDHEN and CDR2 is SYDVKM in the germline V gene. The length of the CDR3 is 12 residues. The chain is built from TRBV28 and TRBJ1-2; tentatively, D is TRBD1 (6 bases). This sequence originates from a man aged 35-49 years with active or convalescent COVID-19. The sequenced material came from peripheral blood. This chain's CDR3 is CASSNQGLGYTF. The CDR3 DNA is TGTGCCAGCAGCAACCAGGGGTTAGGCTACACCTTC.